The T cell receptor beta chain described here comes from a study of CD8+ T cells in alopecia areata. Regarding treatment: oral pan-JAK inhibitor, 5-10 mg twice daily. cDNA reverse transcribed from extracted RNA served as the sequencing template. Sequencing used immunoSEQ multiplex PCR; TCRdb keeps in-frame clones, though not all of them. Of roughly 200,000 clones listed, roughly two fifths are singletons. The CDR3 runs 15 residues. Trimming removed 0 bases from V and 4 bases from J, with 10 bases in between. In germline, CDR1 is LGHNA, CDR2 YNFKEQ. The chain carries TRBV4-2 and TRBJ2-1; D is possibly TRBD1 (6 bases). Sequences were derived from CD4+ T cells sorted from blood, sampled between weeks 30 and 35, from a patient treated with tofacitinib. The clonotype comes from a human donor with alopecia areata. The CDR3, as DNA: TGTGCCAGCAGCCAAGATAGGACAGTATACAATGAGCAGTTCTTC. Translated, it gives CASSQDRTVYNEQFF.